This T cell receptor (beta chain) was sequenced for a study of breast tumors, draining lymph nodes, adjacent tissues. Trimming removed 4 bases at V and 9 bases at J, with 9 bases between. The CDR3 sequence is 12 residues long. Per the germline V gene, CDR1 is MNHEY and CDR2 is SMNVEV (reference sequence). TCRdb ran MiXCR on the multiplex PCR reads and lists one entry per CDR3 protein. Of about 270,000 distinct CDR3 sequences listed, 30% are singletons. Axillary draining lymph nodes of breast cancer patients supplied the node samples. Source material: axillary lymph node tissue. V is TRBV27 and J is TRBJ2-2, with D maybe TRBD1 (5 bases). The TCR was taken from a female donor with breast cancer. Some clones in this sample may be carry-over from other donors' samples. CDR3 amino acids: CASSSRDWELFF. The CDR3 DNA sequence: TGTGCCAGCAGTTCCAGGGATTGGGAGCTGTTTTTT.